What follows are 8 T cell receptor beta chains derived from one specimen sequenced in a study of T cell clonality in common variable immunodeficiency. The method was immunoSEQ multiplex PCR; TCRdb's version includes in-frame clones alone and lacks a portion of them. The specimen gives approximately 64,000 clones without singletons; the ten biggest hold about 1.7%. Specimen: peripheral blood mononuclear cells. Receptor source: a person aged 18 to 70 in good health.

This clone was seen ten or more times. The CDR3 end lies 3 residues beyond the end of the read and is filled in from the germline J gene. V and J are TRBV6-4 and TRBJ2-3, with D maybe TRBD2 (6 bases). CDR3 length: 15 residues. CDR1 and CDR2 (germline): MRHNA, SNTAGT. V was pared by 0 bases and J by 6 bases, with 13 bases between. The CDR3 bases that were read are TGTGCCAGCAGTGACTCCTCGCGGGGAGGCGATACG. Translated, it gives CASSDSSRGGDT. The CDR3 in full is CASSDSSRGGDTQYF.

Ten or more counts support this clone. The sequenced CDR3 bases are TGTGCCAGTAGTATTGGGACAGAAAGCAATCAGCCC. It translates to CASSIGTESNQP. The whole CDR3 sequence is CASSIGTESNQPQHF. The rearrangement joins TRBV19 to TRBJ1-5; 7 positions agree with TRBD1. The CDR3 goes on 3 residues after the read ends, and that part is filled in from the germline J gene. The trim removed 3 bases at V and 1 base at J, leaving 3 bases unmatched. Germline V lookup: CDR1 LNHDA, CDR2 SQIVND (reference sequence). This CDR3 has 15 amino acids.

At least ten counts were recorded for this clone. The CDR3 extends 3 residues past the end of the read, so its final part is completed from the germline J gene. The chain employs TRBV20-1 and TRBJ2-3; possible D gene TRBD2, 6 bases. Between the trimmed V and J ends, which lost 0 bases and 0 bases, there was a span of 10 bases. The CDR3 contains 15 residues. Germline V CDR1 and CDR2: DFQATT, SNEGSKA (reference sequence). The part of the CDR3 DNA that was read is TGCAGTGCTAGAGATCCGAGCGGGAGCACAGATACG. It is translated as CSARDPSGSTDT. The CDR3 reads in full as CSARDPSGSTDTQYF.

Ten or more counts support this clone. The read halts 3 residues ahead of the CDR3 end, with the missing end drawn from the germline J gene. The chain has TRBV20-1 and TRBJ2-2, with D possibly being TRBD1 or TRBD2 (6 bases each). The V gene lost 4 bases and the J gene lost 7 bases, with 25 bases spanning the gap. The CDR3 length is 17 residues. CDR1 is DFQATT, CDR2 SNEGSKA, per germline (reference sequence). The sequenced part of the CDR3 DNA is TGCAGTGCTAAGCCAAGGAGGGGGACGGTCCGAGGCGGGGAG. Its translation is CSAKPRRGTVRGGE. The whole CDR3 reads CSAKPRRGTVRGGELFF.

Comment on this clone: The observed sequence ends 3 residues before the CDR3 terminus, with the missing tail filled in from the germline J gene. V is TRBV6-1 and J is TRBJ1-2; D may be TRBD1 (5 bases). CDR1 and CDR2 (germline): MNHNS, SASEGT. This CDR3 has 15 residues. V was cut by 1 base and J by 2 bases, with 11 bases left in between. The CDR3 sequence is CASSEGRRGNYGYTF. The covered CDR3 bases are TGTGCCAGCAGTGAAGGACGGCGGGGGAACTATGGC.

This clone was picked up many times. The read terminates 3 residues ahead of where the CDR3 ends, so the germline J gene completes it. The chain couples TRBV6-1 to TRBJ1-2, with a weak D call TRBD1 (5 bases). Per germline, CDR1 MNHNS and CDR2 SASEGT. The CDR3 covers 13 residues. V gave up 2 bases and J gave up 6 bases, with 10 bases separating them. The CDR3 protein is CASSEWQGNGYTF. CDR3 DNA, as far as it was read: TGTGCCAGCAGTGAATGGCAGGGAAATGGC.

This clone was seen ten or more times. From the germline J gene comes the end of the CDR3, since the read stops 3 residues before it. The chain links TRBV5-1 to TRBJ2-5; weak D call: TRBD2 (5 bases). The V gene lost 4 bases and the J gene lost 4 bases, with 20 bases spanning the gap. The CDR3 is 16 residues long. Per germline, CDR1 SGHRS and CDR2 YFSETQ. CDR3 DNA, as far as it was read: TGCGCCAGCAGCCACTACAACTTGGGTGCGGGAGAGACC. Translated, it gives CASSHYNLGAGET. The full CDR3 protein is CASSHYNLGAGETQYF.

This clone was seen many times. The read halts 3 residues ahead of the CDR3 end, with the missing end drawn from the germline J gene. The chain carries TRBV18 and TRBJ2-3; TRBD2 is a possible D gene (6 bases). Trimming removed 0 bases from V and 2 bases from J, with 15 bases in between. The CDR3 is 17 amino acids. Per the germline V gene, CDR1 is KGHSH and CDR2 is LQKENI. CDR3 region: CASSPPSGRGYTDTQYF. The covered CDR3 bases are TGTGCCAGCTCACCACCGTCAGGGCGGGGTTACACAGATACG. Together with reference TRBV18 and TRBJ2-3, the CDR3 gives the full variable domain: NAGVMQNPRHLVRRRGQEARLRCSPMKGHSHVYWYRQLPEEGLKFMVYLQKENIIDESGMPKERFSAEFPKEGPSILRIQQVVRGDSAAYFCASSPPSGRGYTDTQYFGPGTRLTVL.